The rows below give T cell receptor beta chains drawn from one sample of a study of technical replicates of blood from a handful of donors. TCRdb's copy holds only in-frame clones and misses some; the assay was immunoSEQ multiplex PCR. The sample holds 65,000 to 85,000 clones, around 96% seen once. The material sequenced was T cells isolated from PBMCs. The receptors here all came from a human donor in good health. Both conserved end residues are part of each CDR3.

len,v_gene,j_gene,CDR3aa
12,TRBV28,TRBJ2-3,CASSWGKDTQYF
13,TRBV6-4,TRBJ2-2,CASSERETGELFF
16,TRBV11-2,TRBJ2-3,CASSSPSGRGTDTQYF
16,TRBV23-1,TRBJ2-7,CASSQTTRDISYEQYF
14,TRBV28,TRBJ2-7,CATLTGTGIYEQYF
16,TRBV5-1,TRBJ2-4,CASEPISRSGKNIQYF
13,TRBV27,TRBJ2-5,CASSLEALKTQYF
17,TRBV7-5,TRBJ2-7,CVRSFVRESSETYEQYF
14,TRBV15,TRBJ1-1,CATSRGDRNTEAFF
16,TRBV6-6,TRBJ1-1,CASSYSPKGPGSEAFF
15,TRBV2,TRBJ1-2,CASRETRGTIAGYTF
13,TRBV29-1,TRBJ2-7,CSVEGAGLHEQYF
13,TRBV29-1,TRBJ2-1,CSVVSSRRNEQFF
13,TRBV6-5,TRBJ1-2,CASSTTGGYGYTF
15,TRBV11-3,TRBJ2-5,CASSLQVAGQETQYF
15,TRBV27,TRBJ1-1,CASSPLTGRLTEAFF
16,TRBV16,TRBJ2-7,CASSQSLLAGTYEQYF
17,TRBV4-1,TRBJ1-1,CASSQVGLGQANTEAFF
13,TRBV27,TRBJ2-7,CASPQGAAYEQYF
17,TRBV9,TRBJ2-6,CASSPRGGGTGANVLTF
14,TRBV27,TRBJ2-5,CASSFTGGRETQYF
12,TRBV25-1,TRBJ1-2,CASSDSVYGYTF
17,TRBV5-1,TRBJ2-1,CASSPPSRIGLANEQFF
14,TRBV10-3,TRBJ2-3,CAISDGIATDTQYF
14,TRBV6-5,TRBJ2-1,CASREGAGGIEQFF
13,TRBV11-3,TRBJ2-7,CASSRGASYEQYF
14,TRBV4-1,TRBJ1-1,CASSLADEDTEAFF
14,TRBV5-1,TRBJ1-1,CASSSTHLNTEAFF
15,TRBV9,TRBJ2-7,CASSVGLAASYEQYF
15,TRBV28,TRBJ2-1,CASSGTTGLSNEQFF
17,TRBV4-3,TRBJ2-7,CASSQVLSSGRTYEQYF
15,TRBV10-3,TRBJ1-2,CAISGTDRANYGYTF
13,TRBV29-1,TRBJ2-1,CSVEEDRAGEQFF
14,TRBV18,TRBJ1-2,CASSPRAVNYGYTF
17,TRBV7-8,TRBJ2-5,CASGSGAGGAKGETQYF
16,TRBV9,TRBJ1-5,CASSVGSGYGNQPQHF
14,TRBV19,TRBJ2-2,CATASSGRTGELFF
15,TRBV5-1,TRBJ2-7,CASSLGPRSSYEQYF
10,TRBV11-2,TRBJ2-1,CASSHNEQFF